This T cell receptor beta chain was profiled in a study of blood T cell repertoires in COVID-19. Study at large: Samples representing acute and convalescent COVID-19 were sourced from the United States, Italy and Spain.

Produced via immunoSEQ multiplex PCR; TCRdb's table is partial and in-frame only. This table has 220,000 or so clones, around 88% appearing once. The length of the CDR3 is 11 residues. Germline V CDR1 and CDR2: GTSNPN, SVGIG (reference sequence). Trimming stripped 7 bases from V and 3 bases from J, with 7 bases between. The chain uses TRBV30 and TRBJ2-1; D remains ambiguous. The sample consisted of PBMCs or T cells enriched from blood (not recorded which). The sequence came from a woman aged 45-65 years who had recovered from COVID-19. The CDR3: CASAGYNEQFF. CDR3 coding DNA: TGTGCCTCCGCAGGCTACAATGAGCAGTTCTTC.